This T cell receptor (beta chain) is drawn from a study of Graves' ophthalmopathy and Graves' hyperthyroidism. Trimming took off 0 bases at V and 12 bases at J, with 8 bases between the two ends. The CDR3 has 11 residues. Germline loops: CDR1 MNHEY, CDR2 SVGAGI. From RNA, the CDR3 regions of TCR beta chains were amplified and sequenced. Scientists carried out first-round RT-PCR using HTBI primers and then a second-round multiplex PCR. TCRdb reprocessed the multiplex PCR reads via MiXCR and lists one record per CDR3 protein. Among under 250,000 distinct CDR3 sequences listed, under 30% were seen once. This clonotype was picked up many times.

This chain uses TRBV6-5 with TRBJ1-1; no clear D. The TCR was taken from a man over 45 with Graves' ophthalmopathy. Material for sequencing was peripheral blood. The CDR3 nucleotides are TGTGCCAGCAGTTACTCATCCGAGACTTTCTTT. It is translated as CASSYSSETFF.